The present T cell receptor beta chain was sequenced within a study of blood T cell repertoires in COVID-19. Study-wide background: Sample material is recorded as cDNA or gDNA derived from T cells, B-cell-depleted T cells, or PBMCs.

Sequencing used immunoSEQ multiplex PCR; TCRdb keeps in-frame clones, though not all of them. The table lists about 230,000 clones, 70% to 90% of them singletons, with about 3.1% in the top ten. V shed 6 bases and J 1 base; nucleotides not matched to a gene: 13. Germline lookup yields CDR1 SGHTA and CDR2 FQGNSA. The CDR3 loop spans 17 amino acids. The source is a woman aged 50 to 65 in a cohort exposed to, infected with or recovered from COVID-19 (not recorded which). J is TRBJ1-1 and V is TRBV7-2; 8 bases are a match to TRBD1. Sequenced sample: PBMCs or T cells enriched from blood (not recorded which). The chain's CDR3 is CASRTGTGMIWNTEAFF. The DNA for the CDR3 is TGTGCCAGCAGAACCGGGACAGGTATGATTTGGAACACTGAAGCTTTCTTT.